The clone carrying this TCR beta chain was observed many times. As yet, its antigen is unknown. The sample belongs to a study of spatial heterogeneity in lung cancer. Time point indicated: blood at routine non-recurrence follow-up after resection. TCRs were sequenced from unsorted whole RNA of tumor, nontumor lung or PBMC. The CDR3 consists of 15 residues. Trimming stripped 8 bases from V and 2 bases from J, with 17 bases between. Germline V gives CDR1 KGHSH, CDR2 LQKENI. In the library, each TCR cDNA molecule bore its own unique molecular identifier. TCRdb processed the 5' RACE reads anew with MiXCR; each CDR3 protein has one entry. The table lists 95,000 to 120,000 distinct CDR3 sequences, less than 14% of them singletons. Whole-study findings and limits: Ubiquitous expanded tumor TCRs were observed in blood more at resection than follow-up.

The sample was PBMCs, taken at follow-up. The TCR was taken from a female donor with early-stage non-small cell lung cancer. The rearrangement joins TRBV18 to TRBJ2-3; unclear D gene. CDR3 DNA: TGTGCCAGCAAAAACAGCGTGGGATTCACAGATACGCAGTATTTT. Translation gives CASKNSVGFTDTQYF.